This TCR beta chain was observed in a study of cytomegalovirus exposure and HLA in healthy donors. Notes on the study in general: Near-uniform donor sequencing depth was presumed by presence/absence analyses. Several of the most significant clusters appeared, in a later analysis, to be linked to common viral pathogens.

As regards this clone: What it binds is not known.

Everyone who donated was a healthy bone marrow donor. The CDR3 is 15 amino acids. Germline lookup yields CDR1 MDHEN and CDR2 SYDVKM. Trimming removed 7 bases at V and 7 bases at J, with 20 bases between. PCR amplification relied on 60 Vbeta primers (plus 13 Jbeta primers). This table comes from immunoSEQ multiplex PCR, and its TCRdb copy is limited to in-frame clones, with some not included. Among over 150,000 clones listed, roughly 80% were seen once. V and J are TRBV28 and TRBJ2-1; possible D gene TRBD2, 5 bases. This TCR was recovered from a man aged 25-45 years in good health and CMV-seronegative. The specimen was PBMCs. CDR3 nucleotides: TGTGCCAGCACCCACGAGGAGCGGAGGAAGAATGAGCAGTTCTTC. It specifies CASTHEERRKNEQFF.